This passage covers 2 T cell receptor beta chains from one sample sequenced in a study of identical twins (dated by TCRdb to 2015 to 2016). The receptor library was made with 5' RACE. TCRdb lists the instrument as Illumina HiSeq 2000. The public reads were run again by TCRdb, first through fastp at Q25 and then through MiXCR, and only productive beta chains were kept. Under each unique CDR3 protein, matching rows form one entry showing the most common genes and DNA. This sample lists 1.5 million to 2 million distinct CDR3 sequences; around 33% were detected once. About 0.25% of the sample is taken by the ten largest. Specimen: cord blood. All receptors come from a newborn girl in good health.

A note on this clonotype: This may be a read error: a much more frequent sequence differs by one nucleotide. The chain couples TRBV4-3 to TRBJ2-5, with 8 bases aligning to TRBD2. This CDR3 is 19 amino acids long. CDR1 is LGHNA and CDR2 is YSLEER in the germline V gene. The J segment lost 11 bases and the V segment lost 0 bases, leaving 23 bases of the junction unmatched. Here the CDR3 reads CASSQDWGSGSLFYNGQYF. In nucleotides, the CDR3 is TGCGCCAGCAGCCAAGATTGGGGAAGCGGGAGCCTGTTCTACAATGGGCAGTACTTC.

This chain joins TRBV14 and TRBJ1-1; D remains unclear. Trimming stripped 0 bases from V and 11 bases from J, with 19 bases between. The CDR3 runs to 15 residues. The germline V gene has CDR1 SGHDN and CDR2 FVKESK. The DNA for the CDR3 is TGTGCCAGCAGCCAAGACCACTCGGGAGTGTATGTGGCTTTCTTT. This sequence encodes CASSQDHSGVYVAFF.